The clone carrying this TCR beta chain was seen just once. Profiled with immunoSEQ multiplex PCR; TCRdb holds only in-frame clones, not every one. The sample carries about 40,000 clones, around nine tenths recorded once. The data are from a study of T cell changes during pregnancy in multiple sclerosis. The sequencing here drew on peripheral blood, taken before pregnancy. The clonotype originates from a female donor with multiple sclerosis, enrolled in a pregnancy study.

The CDR3 sequence: CASSPQWTDRNYGYTF. The DNA of the CDR3 is TGTGCCAGCTCACCACAATGGACAGACCGTAACTATGGCTACACCTTC. The V and J genes are TRBV18 and TRBJ1-2; possible D gene TRBD1, 6 bases. The ends were cut back, 1 base at V and 1 base at J, with 13 bases in the middle. The CDR3 spans 16 residues. CDR1 and CDR2 from the germline V gene are KGHSH and LQKENI.